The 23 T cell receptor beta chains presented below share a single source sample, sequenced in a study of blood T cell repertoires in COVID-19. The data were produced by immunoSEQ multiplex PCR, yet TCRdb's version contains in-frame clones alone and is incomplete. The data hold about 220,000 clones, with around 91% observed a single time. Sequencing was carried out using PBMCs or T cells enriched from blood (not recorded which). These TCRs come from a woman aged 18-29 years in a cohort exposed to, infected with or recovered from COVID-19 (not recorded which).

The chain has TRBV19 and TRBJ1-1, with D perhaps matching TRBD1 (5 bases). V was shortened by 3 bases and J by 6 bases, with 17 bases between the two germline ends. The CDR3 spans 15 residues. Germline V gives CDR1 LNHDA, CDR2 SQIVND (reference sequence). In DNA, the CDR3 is TGTGCCAGTAGTATGGCCTCCAGGGCCTACGCTGAAGCTTTCTTT. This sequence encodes CASSMASRAYAEAFF.

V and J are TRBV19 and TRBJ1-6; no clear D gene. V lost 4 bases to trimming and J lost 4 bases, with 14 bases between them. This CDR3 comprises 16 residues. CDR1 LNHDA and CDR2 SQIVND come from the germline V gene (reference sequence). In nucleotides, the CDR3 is TGTGCCAGTAGTACCCAGACATGGACTTATAATTCACCCCTCCACTTT. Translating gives CASSTQTWTYNSPLHF.

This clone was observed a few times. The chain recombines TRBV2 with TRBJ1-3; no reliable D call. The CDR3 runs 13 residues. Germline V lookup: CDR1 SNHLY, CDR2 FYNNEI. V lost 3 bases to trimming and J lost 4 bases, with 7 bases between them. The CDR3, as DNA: TGTGCCAGCAGTGACAGGAGGGGAAACACCATATATTTT. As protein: CASSDRRGNTIYF. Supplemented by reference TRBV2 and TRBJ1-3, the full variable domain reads EPEVTQTPSHQVTQMGQEVILRCVPISNHLYFYWYRQILGQKVEFLVSFYNNEISEKSEIFDDQFSVERPDGSNFTLKIRSTKLEDSAMYFCASSDRRGNTIYFGEGSWLTVV.

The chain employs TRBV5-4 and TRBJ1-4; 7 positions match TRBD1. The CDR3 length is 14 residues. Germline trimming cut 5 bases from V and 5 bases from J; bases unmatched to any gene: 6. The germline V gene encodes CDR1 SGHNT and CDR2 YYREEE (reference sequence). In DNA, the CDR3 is TGTGCCAGCAGTCCCGGGACAGAAAATGAAAAACTGTTTTTT. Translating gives CASSPGTENEKLFF. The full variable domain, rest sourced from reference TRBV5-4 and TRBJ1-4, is ETGVTQSPTHLIKTRGQQVTLRCSSQSGHNTVSWYQQALGQGPQFIFQYYREEENGRGNFPPRFSGLQFPNYSSELNVNALELDDSALYLCASSPGTENEKLFFGSGTQLSVL.

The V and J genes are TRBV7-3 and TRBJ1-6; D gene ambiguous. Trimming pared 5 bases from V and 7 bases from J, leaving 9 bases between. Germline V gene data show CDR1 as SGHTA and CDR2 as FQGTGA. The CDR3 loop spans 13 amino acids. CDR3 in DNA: TGTGCCAGCAGCGCGAGGGAGAATTCACCCCTCCACTTT. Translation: CASSARENSPLHF.

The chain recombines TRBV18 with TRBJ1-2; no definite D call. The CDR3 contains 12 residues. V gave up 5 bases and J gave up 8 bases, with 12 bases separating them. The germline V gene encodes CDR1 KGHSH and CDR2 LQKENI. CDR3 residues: CASSAPTLGYTF. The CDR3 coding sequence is TGTGCCAGCTCAGCCCCAACTTTAGGCTACACCTTC.

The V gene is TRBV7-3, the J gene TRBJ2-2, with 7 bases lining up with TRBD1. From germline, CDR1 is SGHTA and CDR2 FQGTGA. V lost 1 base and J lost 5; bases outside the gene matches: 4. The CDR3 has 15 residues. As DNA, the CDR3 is TGTGCCAGCAGCTTAAGAGGGGGCGGAACCGGGGAGCTGTTTTTT. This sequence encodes CASSLRGGGTGELFF.

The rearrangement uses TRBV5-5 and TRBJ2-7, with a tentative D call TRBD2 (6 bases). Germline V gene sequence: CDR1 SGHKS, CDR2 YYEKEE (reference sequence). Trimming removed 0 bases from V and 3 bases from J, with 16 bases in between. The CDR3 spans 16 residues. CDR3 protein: CASSLAPTRNNYEQYF. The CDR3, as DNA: TGTGCCAGCAGCTTGGCCCCGACTAGAAACAACTACGAGCAGTACTTC.

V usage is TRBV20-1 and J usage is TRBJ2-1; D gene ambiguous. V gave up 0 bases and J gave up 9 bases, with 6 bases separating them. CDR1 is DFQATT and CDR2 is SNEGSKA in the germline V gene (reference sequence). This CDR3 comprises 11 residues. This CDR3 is CSARESGEQFF. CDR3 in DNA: TGCAGTGCTAGAGAGTCAGGTGAGCAGTTCTTC.

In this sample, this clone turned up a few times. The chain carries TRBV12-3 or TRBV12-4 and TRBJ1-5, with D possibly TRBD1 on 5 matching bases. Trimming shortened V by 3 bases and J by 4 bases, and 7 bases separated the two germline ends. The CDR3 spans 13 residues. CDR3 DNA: TGTGCCAGCAGTTTGACAGCTAATCAGCCCCAGCATTTT. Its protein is CASSLTANQPQHF.

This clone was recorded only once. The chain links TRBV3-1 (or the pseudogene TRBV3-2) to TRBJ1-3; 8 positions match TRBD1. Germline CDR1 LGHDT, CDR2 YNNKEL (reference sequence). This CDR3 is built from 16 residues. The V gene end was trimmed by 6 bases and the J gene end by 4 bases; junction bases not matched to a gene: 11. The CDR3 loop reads CASRGTGSASGNTIYF. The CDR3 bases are TGTGCCAGCAGGGGGACAGGATCTGCTTCCGGAAACACCATATATTTT.

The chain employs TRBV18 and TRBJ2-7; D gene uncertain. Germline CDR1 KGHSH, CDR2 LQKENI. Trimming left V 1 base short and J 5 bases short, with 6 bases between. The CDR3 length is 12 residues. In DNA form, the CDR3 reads TGTGCCAGCTCACCACGGGCCGACGAGCAGTACTTC. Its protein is CASSPRADEQYF.

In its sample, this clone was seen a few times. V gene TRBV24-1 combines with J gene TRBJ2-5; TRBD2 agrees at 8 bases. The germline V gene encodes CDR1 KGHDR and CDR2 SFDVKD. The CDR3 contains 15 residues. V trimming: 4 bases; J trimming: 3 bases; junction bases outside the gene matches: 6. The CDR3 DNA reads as TGTGCCACCAGTGACCCCACTAGCGGAAAAGAGACCCAGTACTTC. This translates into CATSDPTSGKETQYF.

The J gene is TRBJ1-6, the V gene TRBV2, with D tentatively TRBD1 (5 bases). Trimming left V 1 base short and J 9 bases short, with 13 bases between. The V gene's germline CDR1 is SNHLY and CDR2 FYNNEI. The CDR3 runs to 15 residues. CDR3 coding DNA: TGTGCCAGCAGTGAAGGGACACCGGGGGGTTCACCCCTCCACTTT. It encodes CASSEGTPGGSPLHF.

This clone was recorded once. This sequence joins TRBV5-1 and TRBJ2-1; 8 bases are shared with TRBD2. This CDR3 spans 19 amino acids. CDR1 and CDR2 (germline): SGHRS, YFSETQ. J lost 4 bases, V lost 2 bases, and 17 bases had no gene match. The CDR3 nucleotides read TGCGCCAGCAGCTTAGCAGGAAGGGTTAGCGGGGACCATTACAATGAGCAGTTCTTC. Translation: CASSLAGRVSGDHYNEQFF.

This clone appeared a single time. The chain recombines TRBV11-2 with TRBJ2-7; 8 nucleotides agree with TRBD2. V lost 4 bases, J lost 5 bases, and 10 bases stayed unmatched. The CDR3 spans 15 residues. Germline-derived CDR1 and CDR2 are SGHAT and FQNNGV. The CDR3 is CASSSWRAGEDEQYF. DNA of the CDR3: TGTGCCAGCAGCTCTTGGAGAGCGGGGGAGGACGAGCAGTACTTC.

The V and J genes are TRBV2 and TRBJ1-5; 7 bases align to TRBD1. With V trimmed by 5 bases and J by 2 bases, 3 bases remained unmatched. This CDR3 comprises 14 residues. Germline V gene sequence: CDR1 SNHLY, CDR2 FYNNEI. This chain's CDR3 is CASSSGGRNQPQHF. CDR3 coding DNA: TGTGCCAGCAGTTCAGGGGGTCGCAATCAGCCCCAGCATTTT.

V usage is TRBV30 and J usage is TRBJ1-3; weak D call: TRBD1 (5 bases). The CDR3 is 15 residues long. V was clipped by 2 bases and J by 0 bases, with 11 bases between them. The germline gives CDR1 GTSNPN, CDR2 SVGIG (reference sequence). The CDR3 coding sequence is TGTGCCTGGAGTCGATCAGGGAACTCTGGAAACACCATATATTTT. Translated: CAWSRSGNSGNTIYF.

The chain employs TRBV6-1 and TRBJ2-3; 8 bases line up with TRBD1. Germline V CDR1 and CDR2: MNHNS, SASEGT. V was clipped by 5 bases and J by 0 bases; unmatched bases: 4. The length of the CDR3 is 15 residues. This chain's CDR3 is CASSQGAFSTDTQYF. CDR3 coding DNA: TGTGCCAGCAGTCAGGGGGCCTTTAGCACAGATACGCAGTATTTT.

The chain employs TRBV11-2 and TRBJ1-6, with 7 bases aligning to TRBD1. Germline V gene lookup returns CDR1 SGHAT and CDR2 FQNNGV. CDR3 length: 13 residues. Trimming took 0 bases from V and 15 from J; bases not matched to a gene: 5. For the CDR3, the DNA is TGTGCCAGCAGCTTAGATGAGGGGGCCCGCCTCCACTTT. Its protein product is CASSLDEGARLHF.

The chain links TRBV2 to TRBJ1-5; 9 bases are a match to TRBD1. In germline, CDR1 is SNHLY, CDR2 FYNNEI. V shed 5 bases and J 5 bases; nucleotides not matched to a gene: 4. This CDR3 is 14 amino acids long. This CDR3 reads CASSIRDRDQPQHF. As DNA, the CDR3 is TGTGCCAGCAGTATCCGGGACAGGGATCAGCCCCAGCATTTT.

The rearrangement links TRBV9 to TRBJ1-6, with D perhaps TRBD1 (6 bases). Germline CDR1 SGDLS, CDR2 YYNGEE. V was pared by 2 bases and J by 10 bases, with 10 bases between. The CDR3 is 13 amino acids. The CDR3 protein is CASSVRRGSPLHF. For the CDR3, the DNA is TGTGCCAGCAGCGTCAGAAGGGGGTCACCCCTCCACTTT.

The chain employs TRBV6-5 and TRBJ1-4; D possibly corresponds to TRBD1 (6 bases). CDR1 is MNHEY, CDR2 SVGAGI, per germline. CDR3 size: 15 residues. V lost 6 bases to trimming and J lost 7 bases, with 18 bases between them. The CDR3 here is CASSLPGGVGEKLFF. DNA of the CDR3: TGTGCCAGCAGCCTACCGGGGGGCGTGGGTGAAAAACTGTTTTTT.